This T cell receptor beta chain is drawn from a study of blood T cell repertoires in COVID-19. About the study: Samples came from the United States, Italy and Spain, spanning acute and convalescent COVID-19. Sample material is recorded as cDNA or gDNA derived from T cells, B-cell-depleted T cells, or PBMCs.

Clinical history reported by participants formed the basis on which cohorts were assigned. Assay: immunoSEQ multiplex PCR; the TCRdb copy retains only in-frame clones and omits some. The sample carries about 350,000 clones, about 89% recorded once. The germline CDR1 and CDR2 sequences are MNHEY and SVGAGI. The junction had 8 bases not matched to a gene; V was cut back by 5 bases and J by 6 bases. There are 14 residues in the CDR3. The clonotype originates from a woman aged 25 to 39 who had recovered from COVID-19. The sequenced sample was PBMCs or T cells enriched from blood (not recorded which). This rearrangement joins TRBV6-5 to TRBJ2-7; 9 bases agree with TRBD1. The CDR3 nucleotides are TGTGCCAGCAGTCTCTCGACAGGGGGGGGCGAGCAGTACTTC. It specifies CASSLSTGGGEQYF.